These 23 T cell receptor beta chains came from one sample sequenced in a study of CXCR3 chemokines and chemotherapy response in bladder cancer. TCRdb called the PCR reads again in MiXCR, with one record for every CDR3 protein. The sample consists of more than 950 distinct CDR3 sequences, over 15% of them appearing once. Sampling took place from a patient whose treatment included neoadjuvant chemotherapy. Every receptor here comes from a human donor with bladder cancer that responded to neoadjuvant chemotherapy.

Judged by abundance, this clonotype is medium-sized. This rearrangement joins TRBV18 to TRBJ1-2, with D perhaps matching TRBD1 (6 bases). Germline CDR1 reads KGHSH; CDR2 reads LQKENI. There are 13 residues in the CDR3. Trimming stripped 3 bases from V and 4 bases from J, with 9 bases between. DNA for the CDR3: TGTGCCAGCTCACCGGACAGCCTCTATGGCTACACCTTC. Amino acid sequence: CASSPDSLYGYTF.

This clonotype rates as large. The chain uses TRBV18 and TRBJ1-2; D not resolved. The CDR3 loop spans 12 amino acids. Deletions cut 2 bases from V and 8 bases from J, with 9 bases between. The germline V gene has CDR1 KGHSH and CDR2 LQKENI. CDR3 coding DNA: TGTGCCAGCTCACCAGTTATGGGGGGCTACACCTTC. Amino acid sequence: CASSPVMGGYTF.

By sample share, this clonotype is large. The J gene is TRBJ2-3, the V gene TRBV6-1; 7 bases line up with TRBD2. The germline V gene has CDR1 MNHNS and CDR2 SASEGT. The trim removed 7 bases at V and 2 bases at J, leaving 6 bases unmatched. The CDR3 sequence is 14 residues long. The CDR3 coding sequence is TGTGCCAGCACTCGCGGGGGAGACACAGATACGCAGTATTTT. Amino acids: CASTRGGDTDTQYF.

Judged by abundance, this clonotype is medium-sized. V and J are TRBV18 and TRBJ2-2; a possible D gene is TRBD2 (5 bases). Germline lookup yields CDR1 KGHSH and CDR2 LQKENI. V was trimmed by 3 bases and J by 0 bases, leaving 8 bases between them. There are 15 residues in the CDR3. CDR3 nucleotide sequence: TGTGCCAGCTCACCGCGGACTTCGAACACCGGGGAGCTGTTTTTT. Amino acids: CASSPRTSNTGELFF.

The chain recombines TRBV20-1 with TRBJ2-3; possibly TRBD1 or TRBD2 for D (5 bases each). Per the germline V gene, CDR1 is DFQATT and CDR2 is SNEGSKA (reference sequence). V was clipped by 4 bases and J by 5 bases, with 13 bases between them. CDR3 length: 13 residues. CDR3 in amino acids: CSATPGRVDTQYF. The CDR3 DNA reads as TGCAGTGCTACCCCGGGGCGGGTAGATACGCAGTATTTT.

This clonotype was observed many times. The J gene is TRBJ1-1, the V gene TRBV20-1; a weak D match, TRBD1 (6 bases). Germline CDR1 reads DFQATT; CDR2 reads SNEGSKA (reference sequence). The CDR3 covers 11 residues. Between the trimmed V and J ends, which lost 1 base and 11 bases, there was a span of 11 bases. The CDR3 reads CSARATGGAFF. The DNA of the CDR3 is TGCAGTGCTAGAGCGACAGGCGGGGCTTTCTTT.

This clonotype was detected many times. This chain links TRBV10-1 with TRBJ1-3; D remains unclear. Trimming stripped 8 bases from V and 0 bases from J, with 5 bases between. Germline V gene lookup returns CDR1 WNHNN and CDR2 SYGVQD (reference sequence). The CDR3 totals 12 residues. The CDR3 spells CASGNSGNTIYF. The CDR3 DNA is TGCGCCAGCGGGAACTCTGGAAACACCATATATTTT.

This clonotype was seen a few times. One base separates it from a far larger clone, so it is likely a read error. This CDR3 reads CAISVETGRYGYTF. CDR3 bases: TGTGCCATCAGTGTGGAGACAGGACGGTATGGCTACACCTTC. The rearrangement joins TRBV10-3 to TRBJ1-2, with D perhaps TRBD1 (6 bases). The CDR3 extends over 14 amino acids. CDR1 is ENHRY and CDR2 is SYGVKD in the germline V gene. Trimming pared 4 bases from V and 5 bases from J, leaving 14 bases between.

This clonotype has a single count. A far larger clone is just one base off, so this is likely a read error. The chain employs TRBV29-1 and TRBJ2-1; 7 nucleotides match TRBD2. This CDR3 is 13 amino acids long. With V trimmed by 4 bases and J by 13 bases, 13 bases remained unmatched. Germline CDR1 is SQVTM and CDR2 is ANQGSEA. CDR3 loop: CSVVGTTQETQFF. The CDR3 DNA is TGCAGCGTTGTCGGGACTACCCAAGAGACCCAGTTCTTC.

As concerns this clonotype: A far bigger clonotype differs at one base, so this is likely a read error. The J gene is TRBJ2-7, the V gene TRBV6-5, with 7 bases that match TRBD1. J lost 7 bases, V lost 6 bases, and 12 bases had no gene match. The CDR3 contains 14 residues. Germline assignment: CDR1 MNHEY and CDR2 SVGAGI. The CDR3: CASRPGQAYNEQYF. Written as DNA, the CDR3 is TGTGCCAGCAGACCCGGACAGGCTTACAATGAGCAGTACTTC.

By proportion, this clonotype is large (0.1 to 1%). The CDR3 here is CASSLEGTSFRNEQFF. The CDR3 DNA reads TGTGCCAGCAGCTTAGAGGGGACTAGCTTTCGCAATGAGCAGTTCTTC. This chain joins TRBV7-2 and TRBJ2-1; TRBD2 aligns across 9 bases. The V segment lost 1 base and the J segment 6 bases; nucleotides outside the gene matches: 7. From germline, CDR1 is SGHTA and CDR2 FQGNSA. CDR3 length equals 16 residues.

This clonotype qualifies as medium-sized (0.01 to 0.1%). J is TRBJ2-1 and V is TRBV7-6, with TRBD2 matching 10 bases. This CDR3 spans 19 amino acids. Germline-derived CDR1 and CDR2 are SGHVS and FNYEAQ. V dropped 5 bases and J dropped 7; count of bases not matched to a gene: 20. CDR3 coding DNA: TGTGCCAGCAGCAAAAACCCAAAGGGGAGCGGGAGGGCCGGGAATGAGCAGTTCTTC. Residues: CASSKNPKGSGRAGNEQFF.

This clonotype was detected only once. This sequence is one base from a far larger clone and is likely a read error. CDR3 bases: TGTGCCAGCACTCGCGAGGGAGACACAGATACGCAGTATTTT. This codes for CASTREGDTDTQYF. This chain joins TRBV27 and TRBJ2-3, with a weak D call TRBD2 (5 bases). The CDR3 is made up of 14 amino acids. Deletions cut 7 bases from V and 2 bases from J, with 13 bases between. From germline, CDR1 is MNHEY and CDR2 SMNVEV (reference sequence).

This clonotype rates as medium-sized (0.01 to 0.1%). CDR3 protein: CASSLEELAGVGTGELFF. The CDR3 nucleotides are TGTGCCAGCAGCTTGGAGGAACTAGCGGGAGTCGGAACCGGGGAGCTGTTTTTT. The chain carries TRBV5-6 and TRBJ2-2; 11 bases map to TRBD2. Trimming at V came to 0 bases and at J to 5 bases, leaving 9 bases not matched to a gene. The CDR3 extends over 18 amino acids. CDR1 is SGHDT, CDR2 YYEEEE, per germline. Filled out from reference TRBV5-6 and TRBJ2-2, the complete variable domain reads DAGVTQSPTHLIKTRGQQVTLRCSPKSGHDTVSWYQQALGQGPQFIFQYYEEEERQRGNFPDRFSGHQFPNYSSELNVNALLLGDSALYLCASSLEELAGVGTGELFFGEGSRLTVL.

This clonotype showed up just a few times. V usage is TRBV30 and J usage is TRBJ2-2, with 7 bases aligning to TRBD2. In germline, CDR1 is GTSNPN, CDR2 SVGIG (reference sequence). CDR3 length: 15 amino acids. Trimming took 5 bases from V and 3 from J; bases not matched to a gene: 9. The DNA for the CDR3 is TGTGCCTGGGGGGGGGGACGGGGCGACACCGGGGAGCTGTTTTTT. Amino acid sequence: CAWGGGRGDTGELFF.

By proportion, this clonotype is large. V usage is TRBV6-1 and J usage is TRBJ2-5; the D gene could be TRBD1 or TRBD2 (5 bases each). V dropped 2 bases and J dropped 3 bases, with 25 bases sitting between them. The CDR3 covers 19 residues. CDR1 MNHNS and CDR2 SASEGT come from the germline V gene. CDR3 loop: CASSEYRVGIIQGEETQYF. CDR3 DNA sequence: TGTGCCAGCAGTGAATATCGTGTCGGGATAATTCAGGGTGAAGAGACCCAGTACTTC.

By its share, this clonotype is medium-sized. The chain combines TRBV28 with TRBJ2-1; no reliable D call. The CDR3 has 12 amino acids. V gave up 4 bases and J gave up 10 bases, with 11 bases separating them. Germline CDR1 and CDR2: MDHEN and SYDVKM. The CDR3 loop reads CASSSRRTEQFF. As DNA, the CDR3 is TGTGCCAGCAGTTCCCGCAGGACCGAGCAGTTCTTC.

This clonotype was recorded a few times. V and J are TRBV2 and TRBJ1-2; 7 nucleotides match TRBD1. Germline CDR1 and CDR2: SNHLY and FYNNEI. The CDR3 length is 12 residues. Trimming cost V 6 bases and J 7 bases; bases outside gene matches: 5. Here the CDR3 reads CASSPDRAGYTF. For the CDR3, the DNA is TGTGCCAGCAGCCCTGACAGGGCTGGCTACACCTTC.

The sample holds many counts of this clonotype. The chain joins TRBV20-1 to TRBJ2-1; TRBD1 is a possible D gene (6 bases). CDR1 is DFQATT and CDR2 is SNEGSKA in the germline V gene (reference sequence). V lost 6 bases and J lost 0, with 12 bases in between. This CDR3 contains 14 residues. In nucleotides, the CDR3 is TGCAGTGCCACCGGACAGAGCTCCTACAATGAGCAGTTCTTC. Translated: CSATGQSSYNEQFF.

This clonotype was seen ten or more times. The DNA for the CDR3 is TGTGCCACCGCCGGGACCGACAACTACGAGCAGTACTTC. Translating gives CATAGTDNYEQYF. The chain recombines TRBV28 with TRBJ2-7; tentatively, D is TRBD1 or TRBD2 (5 bases each). The germline V gene encodes CDR1 MDHEN and CDR2 SYDVKM. V gave up 10 bases and J gave up 3 bases, with 16 bases separating them. This CDR3 has 13 amino acids.

The sample holds many counts of this clonotype. The chain uses TRBV20-1 and TRBJ1-1, with D uncertain. This CDR3 is 12 amino acids long. CDR1 DFQATT and CDR2 SNEGSKA come from the germline V gene (reference sequence). Trimming pared 1 base from V and 7 bases from J, leaving 10 bases between. CDR3: CSARVASREAFF. The CDR3 nucleotides are TGCAGTGCTAGAGTAGCAAGCCGTGAAGCTTTCTTT.

Turning to this clonotype: This likely stems from a read error, as it lies one base from a far larger clone. The chain couples TRBV6-5 to TRBJ2-5; no definite D call. Germline CDR1 and CDR2: MNHEY and SVGAGI. V was pared by 6 bases and J by 11 bases, with 13 bases between. The CDR3 has 11 residues. CDR3 in amino acids: CASSLRSEQYF. Here the CDR3 DNA reads TGTGCCAGCAGCCTCCGTAGTGAGCAGTACTTC.

This clonotype was picked up many times. The chain uses TRBV5-5 and TRBJ2-5; either TRBD1 or TRBD2 may fit D (5 bases each). CDR3 length: 16 residues. With 0 bases removed from V and 7 bases from J, the gap between germline ends came to 19 bases. The germline V gene encodes CDR1 SGHKS and CDR2 YYEKEE (reference sequence). The CDR3 is CASSLGPRGPDGTQYF. In DNA, the CDR3 is TGTGCCAGCAGCTTGGGTCCCCGGGGCCCCGACGGGACCCAGTACTTC.